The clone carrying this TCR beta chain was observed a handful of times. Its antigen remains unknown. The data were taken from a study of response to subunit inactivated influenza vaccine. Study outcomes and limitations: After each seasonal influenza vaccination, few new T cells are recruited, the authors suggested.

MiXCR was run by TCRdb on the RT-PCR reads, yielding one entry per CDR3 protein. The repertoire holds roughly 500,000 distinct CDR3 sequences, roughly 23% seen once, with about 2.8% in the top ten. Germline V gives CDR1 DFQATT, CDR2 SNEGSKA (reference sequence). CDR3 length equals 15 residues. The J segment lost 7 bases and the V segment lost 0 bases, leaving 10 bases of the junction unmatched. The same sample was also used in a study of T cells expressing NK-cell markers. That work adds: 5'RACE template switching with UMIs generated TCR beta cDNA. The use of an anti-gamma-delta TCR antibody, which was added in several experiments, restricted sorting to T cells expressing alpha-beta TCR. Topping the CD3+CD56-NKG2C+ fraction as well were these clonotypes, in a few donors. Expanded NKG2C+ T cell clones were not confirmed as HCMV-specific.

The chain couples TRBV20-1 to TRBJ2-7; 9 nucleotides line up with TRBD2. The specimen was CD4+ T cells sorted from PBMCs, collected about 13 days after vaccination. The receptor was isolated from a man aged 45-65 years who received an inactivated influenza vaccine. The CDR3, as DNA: TGCAGTGCTAGAGATTCTAGCGGGACGTTTTTTGAGCAGTACTTC. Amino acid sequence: CSARDSSGTFFEQYF.